Listed below are T cell receptor beta chains from one sample, sequenced in a study of beta chain features in type 1 diabetes. The data were produced by immunoSEQ multiplex PCR, yet TCRdb's version contains in-frame clones alone and is incomplete. The sample has about 270,000 clones; roughly an eighth are singletons. The sequencing input was naive CD4+ T cells from blood. These receptors came from a man in his thirties or forties with type 1 diabetes. CDR3s include the opening cysteine and the closing phenylalanine or tryptophan. A D gene is named only where the DNA matches it firmly. Clone sizes are given selectively: once, few, many, or a class where the clone is expanded.

TRBV11-2	.	TRBJ2-5	.	14	CASSSRVYKETQYF	TGTGCCAGCAGCTCCAGGGTTTACAAAGAGACCCAGTACTTC
TRBV27	few	TRBJ2-5	TRBD1	15	CASSFGTGTSETQYF	TGTGCCAGCAGTTTCGGGACAGGGACTTCAGAGACCCAGTACTTC
TRBV29-1	.	TRBJ2-3	.	14	CSVERGSSTDTQYF	TGCAGCGTTGAAAGGGGGTCCAGCACAGATACGCAGTATTTT
TRBV5-1	.	TRBJ1-4	.	15	CASSDGAGAREKLFF	TGCGCCAGCAGCGACGGAGCAGGGGCTCGGGAAAAACTGTTTTTT
TRBV4-2	few	TRBJ2-1	.	15	CASSQDLQRIGEQFF	TGTGCCAGCAGCCAAGATCTTCAGAGGATCGGTGAGCAGTTCTTC
TRBV29-1	.	TRBJ2-5	.	14	CSVTWTPGRGTQYF	TGCAGCGTCACATGGACCCCCGGGAGAGGGACCCAGTACTTC
TRBV28	.	TRBJ2-7	TRBD2	16	CASTTRTSGLSYEQYF	TGTGCCAGCACGACACGGACTAGCGGGCTCTCCTACGAGCAGTACTTC
TRBV5-1	few	TRBJ1-1	.	15	CASSLEGLLGAEAFF	TGCGCCAGCAGCTTGGAGGGGCTTCTAGGGGCTGAAGCTTTCTTT
TRBV5-1	few	TRBJ2-1	TRBD1	14	CASSLGTGINEQFF	TGCGCCAGCAGCCTGGGGACAGGGATCAATGAGCAGTTCTTC
TRBV7-3	.	TRBJ2-1	TRBD2	14	CASSSGTTYNEQFF	TGTGCCAGCAGCTCTGGGACTACCTACAATGAGCAGTTCTTC
TRBV18	few	TRBJ1-1	.	14	CASSPARGNTEAFF	TGTGCCAGCTCTCCCGCCAGGGGAAACACTGAAGCTTTCTTT
TRBV28	few	TRBJ2-4	.	14	CASSLLTYKNIQYF	TGTGCCAGCAGTTTGTTGACTTACAAAAACATTCAGTACTTC
TRBV20-1	few	TRBJ1-2	.	11	CSAWDLYGYTF	TGCAGTGCTTGGGACTTATATGGCTACACCTTC
TRBV7-6	.	TRBJ2-1	TRBD2	12	CASSRLAGDKFF	TGTGCCAGCAGCAGACTAGCGGGAGACAAGTTCTTC
TRBV19	.	TRBJ2-3	.	14	CAGRADPSTDTQYF	TGTGCCGGTCGAGCGGATCCCAGCACAGATACGCAGTATTTT
TRBV28	.	TRBJ2-5	.	16	CASSGTGGDYQETQYF	TGTGCCAGCAGCGGAACCGGAGGGGACTACCAAGAGACCCAGTACTTC
TRBV4-3	few	TRBJ2-7	.	15	CASSQGVGASYEQYF	TGCGCCAGCAGCCAAGGGGTGGGAGCAAGCTACGAGCAGTACTTC
TRBV5-6	.	TRBJ2-7	.	13	CASSPDRNYEQYF	TGTGCCAGCAGCCCTGACAGGAACTACGAGCAGTACTTC
TRBV7-9	.	TRBJ2-1	TRBD2	14	CASSLSSGSPLQFF	TGTGCCAGCAGCTTGTCTAGCGGGTCCCCATTGCAGTTCTTC
TRBV29-1	few	TRBJ1-1	.	13	CSASQELNTEAFF	TGCAGCGCCTCACAGGAACTCAACACTGAAGCTTTCTTT
TRBV11-2	few	TRBJ2-7	.	14	CASSYTTGAYEQYF	TGTGCCAGCAGTTACACGACGGGGGCCTACGAGCAGTACTTC
TRBV20-1	.	TRBJ2-1	.	11	CSAFGTLEQFF	TGCAGTGCTTTCGGGACTCTGGAACAGTTCTTC
TRBV29-1	few	TRBJ2-5	TRBD2	16	CSVEDTGGRAGETQYF	TGCAGCGTTGAAGATACAGGCGGGAGGGCGGGAGAGACCCAGTACTTC
TRBV28	few	TRBJ2-2	.	15	CASSRLFLNTGELFF	TGTGCCAGCAGCCGTTTATTCCTGAACACCGGGGAGCTGTTTTTT
TRBV11-1	.	TRBJ2-1	.	15	CASRSLGREINEQFF	TGTGCCAGCAGGTCCTTGGGACGGGAGATTAATGAGCAGTTCTTC
TRBV27	few	TRBJ2-7	.	13	CASKGGGSYEQYF	TGTGCCAGCAAAGGGGGTGGCTCCTACGAGCAGTACTTC
TRBV2	.	TRBJ2-5	.	12	CASRGDSETQYF	TGTGCCAGCAGAGGGGATTCAGAGACCCAGTACTTC
TRBV2	few	TRBJ2-5	TRBD1	14	CASSERTGGETQYF	TGTGCCAGCAGTGAAAGGACAGGTGGGGAGACCCAGTACTTC
TRBV5-1	once	TRBJ1-4	TRBD1	17	CASSLLGQGTTNEKLFF	TGCGCCAGCAGCCTGCTAGGACAGGGAACAACTAATGAAAAACTGTTTTTT
TRBV18	.	TRBJ2-5	TRBD2	15	CASSPAGGDQETQYF	TGTGCCAGCTCACCAGCGGGGGGGGACCAAGAGACCCAGTACTTC
TRBV5-6	few	TRBJ2-2	.	15	CASSLAGANTGELFF	TGTGCCAGCAGCTTGGCCGGGGCGAACACCGGGGAGCTGTTTTTT
TRBV5-1	.	TRBJ2-7	TRBD2	15	CASSWTSGSSYEQYF	TGCGCCAGCAGCTGGACTAGCGGGAGCTCCTACGAGCAGTACTTC
TRBV21-1	.	TRBJ2-1	.	17	CASSKEGTSGRMNEQFF	TGTGCCAGCAGCAAAGAGGGGACTAGCGGGAGGATGAATGAGCAGTTCTTC